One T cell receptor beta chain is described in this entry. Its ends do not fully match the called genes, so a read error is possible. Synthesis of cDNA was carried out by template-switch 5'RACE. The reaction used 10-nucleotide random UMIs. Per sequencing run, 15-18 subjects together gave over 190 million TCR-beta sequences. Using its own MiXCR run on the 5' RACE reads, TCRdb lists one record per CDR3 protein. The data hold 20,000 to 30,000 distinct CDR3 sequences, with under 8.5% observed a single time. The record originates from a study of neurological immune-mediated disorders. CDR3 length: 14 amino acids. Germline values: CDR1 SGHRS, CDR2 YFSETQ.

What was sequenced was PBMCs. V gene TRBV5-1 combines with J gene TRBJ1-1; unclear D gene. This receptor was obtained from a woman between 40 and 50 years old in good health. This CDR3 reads CTSSLTTMNTEAFF. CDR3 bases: TGCACCAGCAGCTTAACAACTATGAACACTGAAGCTTTCTTT.